The 18 T cell receptor beta chains below come from one sample, sequenced in a study of post-analysis software for immune sequencing data. Findings of the study overall: In patients, TRBV5-6, TRBV5-1 and TRBV20-1 belonged to five TRBV segments found more frequently than in controls.

These receptors are not linked to any known antigen. Libraries were made from TCR beta cDNA, and they carried unique molecular identifiers. TCRdb ran MiXCR on the PCR reads and lists one entry per CDR3 protein. The profile covers about 820,000 distinct CDR3 sequences, with approximately 53% appearing a single time and about 4.5% taken by the ten largest. The source material was blood. The receptors originated from a girl under 18 with multiple sclerosis.

A single count supports this clonotype. The rearrangement joins TRBV5-1 to TRBJ2-5, with 10 bases lining up with TRBD2. Germline values: CDR1 SGHRS, CDR2 YFSETQ. The CDR3 contains 15 residues. The V gene end was trimmed by 1 base and the J gene end by 11 bases; junction bases not matched to a gene: 11. The chain's CDR3 is CASSLTSGTYNEQYF. The CDR3, as DNA: TGCGCCAGCAGCTTGACTAGCGGGACTTACAATGAGCAGTACTTC.

The gene calls are TRBV7-9 and TRBJ2-7; 7 bases line up with TRBD2. The germline V gene has CDR1 SEHNR and CDR2 FQNEAQ (reference sequence). Trimming took 1 base from V and 2 from J; bases not matched to a gene: 8. The CDR3 totals 16 residues. CDR3 DNA sequence: TGTGCCAGCAGCTTAGTGTCCAGAAGCGGGGCCTACGAGCAGTACTTC. It specifies CASSLVSRSGAYEQYF.

The chain employs TRBV6-1 and TRBJ2-1, with D possibly matching TRBD2 (6 bases). With 4 bases removed from V and 9 bases from J, the gap between germline ends came to 10 bases. Germline lookup yields CDR1 MNHNS and CDR2 SASEGT. The CDR3 totals 12 residues. CDR3 residues: CASSGRDGEQFF. The DNA of the CDR3 is TGTGCCAGCAGTGGGCGGGACGGTGAGCAGTTCTTC.

There are a few counts of this clonotype. The rearrangement links TRBV25-1 to TRBJ2-7; D call uncertain. This CDR3 comprises 11 residues. Germline V gives CDR1 MGHDK, CDR2 SYGVNS. Trimming took 9 bases from V and 2 from J, leaving 8 bases between them. Here the CDR3 DNA reads TGTGCCAGTGCTAGAACCTACGAGCAGTACTTC. As protein: CASARTYEQYF.

The V and J genes are TRBV5-1 and TRBJ1-2; TRBD1 matches at 9 bases. The V gene's germline CDR1 is SGHRS and CDR2 YFSETQ. The V gene end was trimmed by 2 bases and the J gene end by 3 bases; junction bases not matched to a gene: 5. The CDR3 extends over 15 amino acids. CDR3 loop: CASSFRQGVDYGYTF. DNA for the CDR3: TGCGCCAGCAGCTTCCGACAGGGGGTTGACTATGGCTACACCTTC. Full variable domain (remainder filled in from reference TRBV5-1 and TRBJ1-2): KAGVTQTPRYLIKTRGQQVTLSCSPISGHRSVSWYQQTPGQGLQFLFEYFSETQRNKGNFPGRFSGRQFSNSRSEMNVSTLELGDSALYLCASSFRQGVDYGYTFGSGTRLTVV.

This clonotype came up a few times. This rearrangement joins TRBV10-3 to TRBJ2-7, with D perhaps being TRBD1 or TRBD2 (7 bases each). The germline V gene encodes CDR1 ENHRY and CDR2 SYGVKD. V was cut by 0 bases and J by 8 bases, with 14 bases left in between. The CDR3 runs 14 residues. The chain's CDR3 is CAISESTGTKQQYF. In DNA, the CDR3 is TGTGCCATCAGTGAGTCGACAGGGACTAAGCAGCAGTACTTC.

This chain connects TRBV6-5 to TRBJ1-1; the match to TRBD1 covers 10 bases. Germline V gives CDR1 MNHEY, CDR2 SVGAGI. The J segment lost 2 bases and the V segment lost 5 bases, leaving 8 bases of the junction unmatched. The CDR3 totals 16 residues. CDR3 bases: TGTGCCAGCAGTACCCGGGACAGGGGACCCAACACTGAAGCTTTCTTT. This codes for CASSTRDRGPNTEAFF.

The genes are TRBV13 and TRBJ2-7, with D uncertain. V shed 3 bases and J shed 0 bases, with 9 bases lying between them. This CDR3 contains 14 residues. Germline assignment: CDR1 PRHDT and CDR2 FYEKMQ (reference sequence). The CDR3 loop is CASSFGKSSYEQYF. CDR3 nucleotide sequence: TGTGCCAGCAGCTTTGGGAAGAGCTCCTACGAGCAGTACTTC.

The sample holds a few counts of this clonotype. The V call is TRBV20-1, the J call TRBJ2-5; D remains unclear. Germline assignment: CDR1 DFQATT and CDR2 SNEGSKA (reference sequence). The CDR3 spans 14 residues. The V end was cut by 2 bases, the J end by 7 bases, with 17 bases between. CDR3 in amino acids: CSARRDDGTWTQYF. The CDR3, as DNA: TGCAGTGCTAGAAGGGATGATGGAACGTGGACCCAGTACTTC.

The rearrangement links TRBV6-4 to TRBJ2-7, with a weak D call TRBD2 (6 bases). The germline gives CDR1 MRHNA, CDR2 SNTAGT. The CDR3 spans 14 residues. V lost 0 bases, J lost 3 bases, and 9 bases lay in between. The CDR3 region has the DNA TGTGCCAGCAGTGACTCTGAGGGAGGCTACGAGCAGTACTTC. It translates to CASSDSEGGYEQYF.

CDR3 region: CASRPGLADTSTDTQYF. CDR3 DNA: TGTGCCAGCAGACCGGGACTAGCGGATACTAGCACAGATACGCAGTATTTT. The chain joins TRBV7-9 to TRBJ2-3, with TRBD2 matching 11 bases. This CDR3 is 17 amino acids long. V trimming: 6 bases; J trimming: 0 bases; junction bases outside the gene matches: 8. Per the germline V gene, CDR1 is SEHNR and CDR2 is FQNEAQ (reference sequence).

This clonotype was seen at least ten times. The CDR3 sequence: CASLGLSKNIQYF. The CDR3 DNA sequence: TGTGCCAGCCTAGGGTTGTCCAAAAACATTCAGTACTTC. The chain is built from TRBV6-6 and TRBJ2-4; D gene ambiguous. The V and J ends lost 8 bases and 2 bases respectively, with 10 bases between them. The CDR3 loop spans 13 amino acids. Germline CDR1 reads MNHNY; CDR2 reads SVGAGI (reference sequence).

This clonotype was seen more than once but under ten times. The chain recombines TRBV5-1 with TRBJ2-7; 15 bases align to TRBD2. Germline CDR1 reads SGHRS; CDR2 reads YFSETQ. This CDR3 is 17 amino acids long. V lost 2 bases, J lost 3 bases, and 6 bases stayed unmatched. In DNA, the CDR3 is TGCGCCAGCAGCTTAGGACTAGCGGGAGGGCTCAACTACGAGCAGTACTTC. Its translation is CASSLGLAGGLNYEQYF. Full variable domain (remainder filled in from reference TRBV5-1 and TRBJ2-7): KAGVTQTPRYLIKTRGQQVTLSCSPISGHRSVSWYQQTPGQGLQFLFEYFSETQRNKGNFPGRFSGRQFSNSRSEMNVSTLELGDSALYLCASSLGLAGGLNYEQYFGPGTRLTVT.

The rearrangement joins TRBV7-8 to TRBJ1-2, with D tentatively TRBD1 (5 bases). Trimming removed 5 bases at V and 0 bases at J, with 13 bases between. CDR3 length: 15 amino acids. Germline V gives CDR1 SGHVS, CDR2 FQNEAQ. Here the CDR3 DNA reads TGTGCCAGCAGCCTGGGACTTTCCGCTAACTATGGCTACACCTTC. Translating it yields CASSLGLSANYGYTF.

V and J are TRBV2 and TRBJ2-7, with D perhaps matching TRBD2 (5 bases). V was pared by 6 bases and J by 12 bases, with 18 bases between. CDR3 length: 12 amino acids. CDR1 is SNHLY, CDR2 FYNNEI, per germline. CDR3 protein: CASREDPNAPYF. For the CDR3, the DNA is TGTGCCAGCAGGGAGGACCCCAATGCCCCGTACTTC.

The chain is built from TRBV7-9 and TRBJ2-1; 7 bases agree with TRBD1. Germline trimming cut 4 bases from V and 4 bases from J; bases unmatched to any gene: 7. The CDR3 sequence is 15 residues long. In germline, CDR1 is SEHNR, CDR2 FQNEAQ (reference sequence). The CDR3 region is CASSSDREGYNEQFF. The CDR3 nucleotides read TGTGCCAGCAGCTCTGACAGGGAAGGGTACAATGAGCAGTTCTTC.

The chain carries TRBV2 and TRBJ2-3; D perhaps matches TRBD2 (5 bases). V dropped 4 bases and J dropped 0 bases, with 14 bases sitting between them. CDR1 is SNHLY and CDR2 is FYNNEI in the germline V gene. CDR3 length equals 16 residues. In nucleotides, the CDR3 is TGTGCCAGCAGTGGTCGGACTGAAACTAGCACAGATACGCAGTATTTT. This gives the protein CASSGRTETSTDTQYF.

In regard to this clonotype: A read error is likely, as this CDR3 ends without the conserved phenylalanine or tryptophan. The chain combines TRBV28 with TRBJ1-2; possibly TRBD1 for D (6 bases). CDR3 size: 13 residues. The germline CDR1 and CDR2 sequences are MDHEN and SYDVKM. V lost 5 bases to trimming and J lost 4 bases, with 11 bases between them. The CDR3 reads CASSLSGAYGYTS. The CDR3 DNA reads as TGTGCCAGCAGTCTCTCAGGGGCCTATGGCTACACCTCC.